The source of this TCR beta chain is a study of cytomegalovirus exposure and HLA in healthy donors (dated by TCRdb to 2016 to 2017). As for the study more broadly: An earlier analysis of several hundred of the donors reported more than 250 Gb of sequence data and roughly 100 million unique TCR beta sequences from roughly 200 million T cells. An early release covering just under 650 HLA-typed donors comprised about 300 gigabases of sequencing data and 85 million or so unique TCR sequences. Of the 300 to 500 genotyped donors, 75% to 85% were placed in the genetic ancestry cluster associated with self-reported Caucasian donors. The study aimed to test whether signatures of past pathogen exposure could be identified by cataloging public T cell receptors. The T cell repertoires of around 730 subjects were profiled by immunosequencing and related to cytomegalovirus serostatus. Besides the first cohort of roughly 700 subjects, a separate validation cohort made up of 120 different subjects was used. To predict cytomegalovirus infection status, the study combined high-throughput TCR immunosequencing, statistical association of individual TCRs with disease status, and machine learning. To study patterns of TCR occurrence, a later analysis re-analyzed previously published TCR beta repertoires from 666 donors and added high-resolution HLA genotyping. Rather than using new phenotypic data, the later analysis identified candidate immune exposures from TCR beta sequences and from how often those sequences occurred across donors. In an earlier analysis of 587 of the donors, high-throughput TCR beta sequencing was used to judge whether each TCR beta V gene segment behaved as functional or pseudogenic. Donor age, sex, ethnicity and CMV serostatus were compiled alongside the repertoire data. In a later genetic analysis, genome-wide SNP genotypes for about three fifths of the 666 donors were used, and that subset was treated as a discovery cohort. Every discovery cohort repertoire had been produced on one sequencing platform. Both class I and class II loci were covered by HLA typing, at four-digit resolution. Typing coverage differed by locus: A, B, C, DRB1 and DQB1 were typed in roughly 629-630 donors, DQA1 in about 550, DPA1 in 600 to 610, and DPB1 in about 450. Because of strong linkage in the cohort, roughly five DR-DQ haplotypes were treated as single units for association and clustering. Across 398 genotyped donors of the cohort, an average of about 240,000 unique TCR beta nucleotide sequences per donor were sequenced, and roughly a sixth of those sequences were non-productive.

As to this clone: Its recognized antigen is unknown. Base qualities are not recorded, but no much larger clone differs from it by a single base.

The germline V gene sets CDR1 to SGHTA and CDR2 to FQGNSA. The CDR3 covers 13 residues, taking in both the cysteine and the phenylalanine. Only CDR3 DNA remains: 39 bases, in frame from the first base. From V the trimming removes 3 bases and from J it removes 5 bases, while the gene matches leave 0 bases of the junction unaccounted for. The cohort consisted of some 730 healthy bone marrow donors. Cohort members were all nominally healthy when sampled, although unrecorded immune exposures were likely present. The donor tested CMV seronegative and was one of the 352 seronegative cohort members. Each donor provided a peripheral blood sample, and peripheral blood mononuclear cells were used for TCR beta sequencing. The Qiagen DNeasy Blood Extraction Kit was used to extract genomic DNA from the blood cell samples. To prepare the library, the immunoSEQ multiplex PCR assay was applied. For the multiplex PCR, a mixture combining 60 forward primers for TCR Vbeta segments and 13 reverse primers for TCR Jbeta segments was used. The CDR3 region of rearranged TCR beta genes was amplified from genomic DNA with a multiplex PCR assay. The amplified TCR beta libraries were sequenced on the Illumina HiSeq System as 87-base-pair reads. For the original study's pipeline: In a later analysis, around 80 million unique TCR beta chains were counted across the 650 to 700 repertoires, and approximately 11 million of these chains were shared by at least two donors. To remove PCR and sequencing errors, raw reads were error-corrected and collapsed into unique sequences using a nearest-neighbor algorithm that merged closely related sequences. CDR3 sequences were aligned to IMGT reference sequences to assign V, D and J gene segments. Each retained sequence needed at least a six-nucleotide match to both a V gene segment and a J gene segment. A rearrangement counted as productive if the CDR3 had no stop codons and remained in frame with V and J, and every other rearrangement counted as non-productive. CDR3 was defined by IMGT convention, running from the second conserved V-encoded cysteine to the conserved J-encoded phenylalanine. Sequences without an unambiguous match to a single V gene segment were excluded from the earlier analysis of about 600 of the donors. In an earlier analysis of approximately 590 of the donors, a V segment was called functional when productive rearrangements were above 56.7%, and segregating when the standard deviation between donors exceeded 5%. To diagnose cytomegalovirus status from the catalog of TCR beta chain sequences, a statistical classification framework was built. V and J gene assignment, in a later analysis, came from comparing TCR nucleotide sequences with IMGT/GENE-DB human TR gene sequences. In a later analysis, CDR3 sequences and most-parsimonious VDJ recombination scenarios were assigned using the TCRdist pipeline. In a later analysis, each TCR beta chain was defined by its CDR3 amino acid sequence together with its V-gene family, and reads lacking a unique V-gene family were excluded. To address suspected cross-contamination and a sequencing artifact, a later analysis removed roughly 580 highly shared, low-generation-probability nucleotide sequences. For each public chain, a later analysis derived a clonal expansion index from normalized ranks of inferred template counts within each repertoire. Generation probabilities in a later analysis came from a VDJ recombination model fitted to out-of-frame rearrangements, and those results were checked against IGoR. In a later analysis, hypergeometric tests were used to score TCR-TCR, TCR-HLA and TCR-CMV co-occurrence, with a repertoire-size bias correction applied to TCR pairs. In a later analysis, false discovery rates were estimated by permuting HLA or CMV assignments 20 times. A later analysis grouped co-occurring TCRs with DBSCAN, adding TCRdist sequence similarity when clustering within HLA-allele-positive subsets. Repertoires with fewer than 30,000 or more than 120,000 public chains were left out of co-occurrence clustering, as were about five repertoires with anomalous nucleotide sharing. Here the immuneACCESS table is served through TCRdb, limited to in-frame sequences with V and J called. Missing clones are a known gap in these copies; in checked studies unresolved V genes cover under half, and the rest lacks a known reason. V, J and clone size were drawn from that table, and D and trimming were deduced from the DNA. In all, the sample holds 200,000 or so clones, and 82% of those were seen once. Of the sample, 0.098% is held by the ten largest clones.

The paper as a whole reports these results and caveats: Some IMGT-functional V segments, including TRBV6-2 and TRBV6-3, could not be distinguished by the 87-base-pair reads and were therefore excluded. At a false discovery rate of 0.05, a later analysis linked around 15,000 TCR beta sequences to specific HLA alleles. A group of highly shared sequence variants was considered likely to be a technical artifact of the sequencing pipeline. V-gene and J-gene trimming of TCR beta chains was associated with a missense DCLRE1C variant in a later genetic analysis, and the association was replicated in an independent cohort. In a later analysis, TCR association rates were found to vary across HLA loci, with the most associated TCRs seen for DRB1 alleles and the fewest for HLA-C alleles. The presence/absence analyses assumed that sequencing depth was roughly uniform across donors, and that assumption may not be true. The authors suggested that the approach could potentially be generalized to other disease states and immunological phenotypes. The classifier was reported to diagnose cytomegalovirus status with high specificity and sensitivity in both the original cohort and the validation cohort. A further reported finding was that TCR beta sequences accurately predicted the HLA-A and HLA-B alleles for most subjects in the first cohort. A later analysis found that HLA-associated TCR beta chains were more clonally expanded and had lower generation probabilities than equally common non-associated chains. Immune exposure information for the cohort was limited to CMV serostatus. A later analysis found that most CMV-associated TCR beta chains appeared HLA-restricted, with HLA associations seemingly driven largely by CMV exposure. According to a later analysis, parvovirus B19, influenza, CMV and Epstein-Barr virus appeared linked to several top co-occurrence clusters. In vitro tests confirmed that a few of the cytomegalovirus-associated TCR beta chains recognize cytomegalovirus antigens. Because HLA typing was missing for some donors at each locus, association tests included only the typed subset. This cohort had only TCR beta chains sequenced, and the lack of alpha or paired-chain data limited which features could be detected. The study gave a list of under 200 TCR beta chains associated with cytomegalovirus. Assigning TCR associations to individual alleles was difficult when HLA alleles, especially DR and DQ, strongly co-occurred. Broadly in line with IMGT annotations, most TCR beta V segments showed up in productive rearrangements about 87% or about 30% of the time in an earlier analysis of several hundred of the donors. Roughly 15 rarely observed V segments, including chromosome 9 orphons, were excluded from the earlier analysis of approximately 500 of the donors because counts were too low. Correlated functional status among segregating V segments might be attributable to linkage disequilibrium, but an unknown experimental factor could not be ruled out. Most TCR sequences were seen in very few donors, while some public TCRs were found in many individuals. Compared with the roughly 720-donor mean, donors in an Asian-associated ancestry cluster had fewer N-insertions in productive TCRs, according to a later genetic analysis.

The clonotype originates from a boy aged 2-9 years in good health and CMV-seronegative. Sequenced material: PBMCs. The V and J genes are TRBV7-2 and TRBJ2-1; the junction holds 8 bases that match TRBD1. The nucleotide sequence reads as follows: TGTGCCAGCAGCTTGGGACAGGACAATGAGCAGTTCTTC. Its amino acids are CASSLGQDNEQFF.